This T cell receptor (beta chain) appears in the sequencing data of a study of neurological immune-mediated disorders. One entry per CDR3 protein results from TCRdb running MiXCR on the 5' RACE reads. The sample lists over 45,000 distinct CDR3 sequences; about 25% were seen once. The clonotype originates from a woman in her sixties or seventies in good health. The sequenced material came from PBMCs.

The DNA for the CDR3 is TGTGCCAGCAGCCCTGGGAAGACGGCCGCGGCCGGGGAGCTGTTTTTT. It encodes CASSPGKTAAAGELFF. This chain joins TRBV3-1 and TRBJ2-2; D not resolved. CDR1 and CDR2 from the germline V gene are LGHDT and YNNKEL (reference sequence). The CDR3 runs 16 residues. V was shortened by 4 bases and J by 6 bases, with 18 bases between the two germline ends.